Presented here are 29 T cell receptor beta chains from one specimen sequenced in a study of beta chain features in type 1 diabetes. Findings and limits, study-wide: Shorter TCRB CDR3s, moderately but significantly so, marked every one of the four CD4+ subsets in Type 1 diabetes patients.

Every isolated RNA sample was fully reverse transcribed, so sequencing captured expressed TCRB transcripts. Only in-frame clones appear in the TCRdb table, and some are missing; sequencing was by immunoSEQ multiplex PCR. Here the sample spans some 660,000 clones, 11% to 15% being singletons. What these receptors recognize is not known. Sequencing was performed on naive CD4+ T cells from blood. Receptors originate from a man younger than 35 with type 1 diabetes.

This clone has a handful of counts. The V call is TRBV7-9, the J call TRBJ1-6; D possibly corresponds to TRBD1 (6 bases). V was pared by 1 base and J by 9 bases, with 7 bases between. CDR3 size: 13 residues. CDR1 SEHNR and CDR2 FQNEAQ come from the germline V gene (reference sequence). The CDR3 loop is CASSLEGVSPLHF. The CDR3 coding sequence is TGTGCCAGCAGCTTAGAGGGGGTTTCACCCCTCCACTTT.

This clone appeared a few times. The chain joins TRBV28 to TRBJ2-7; D is uncertain. The V and J ends lost 2 bases and 3 bases respectively, with 11 bases between them. CDR3 length: 14 residues. Germline V gene lookup returns CDR1 MDHEN and CDR2 SYDVKM. The CDR3 loop is CASSLRRALYEQYF. In DNA, the CDR3 is TGTGCCAGCAGTTTACGACGGGCCCTCTACGAGCAGTACTTC.

This clone was picked up a small number of times. The rearrangement joins TRBV5-8 to TRBJ2-7; D gene unclear. Germline V gene data show CDR1 as SGHTS and CDR2 as YDEGEE. There are 14 residues in the CDR3. V shed 3 bases and J shed 2 bases, with 12 bases lying between them. CDR3 in amino acids: CASSWGQTAYEQYF. For the CDR3, the DNA is TGTGCCAGCAGCTGGGGTCAAACGGCCTACGAGCAGTACTTC.

This clone has only a few counts. V and J are TRBV10-3 and TRBJ2-5; 9 bases agree with TRBD2. V was clipped by 0 bases and J by 3 bases; unmatched bases: 8. This CDR3 comprises 17 residues. Germline CDR1 reads ENHRY; CDR2 reads SYGVKD. CDR3 coding DNA: TGTGCCATCAGTGAGTCAACGGCTAGCGGGGCCGAAGAGACCCAGTACTTC. Translation: CAISESTASGAEETQYF.

This clone has more than one count but fewer than ten. The V and J genes are TRBV18 and TRBJ2-1; tentatively, D is TRBD1 (5 bases). CDR3 length equals 12 residues. In germline, CDR1 is KGHSH, CDR2 LQKENI. Trimming removed 4 bases from V and 9 bases from J, with 10 bases in between. The CDR3 nucleotides read TGTGCCAGCTCACAAGACAGAGGTGAGCAGTTCTTC. This gives the protein CASSQDRGEQFF.

This clone was seen a handful of times. V and J are TRBV7-9 and TRBJ1-3; no reliable D call. The CDR3 consists of 16 residues. V was shortened by 0 bases and J by 0 bases, with 9 bases between the two germline ends. From germline, CDR1 is SEHNR and CDR2 FQNEAQ (reference sequence). In DNA, the CDR3 is TGTGCCAGCAGCTTAGCCCCCGGCTTCTCTGGAAACACCATATATTTT. Translated: CASSLAPGFSGNTIYF.

In this sample, this clone turned up a few times. This chain connects TRBV7-2 to TRBJ2-5; D tentatively fits TRBD1 or TRBD2 (5 bases each). Germline lookup yields CDR1 SGHTA and CDR2 FQGNSA. Deletions cut 3 bases from V and 4 bases from J, with 12 bases between. This CDR3 region has 14 residues. CDR3 sequence reads: CASSFPLRGETQYF. CDR3 nucleotides: TGTGCCAGCAGCTTCCCTCTGAGGGGAGAGACCCAGTACTTC.

This clone was observed a handful of times. The V gene is TRBV4-2, the J gene TRBJ1-1; D call uncertain. V was clipped by 0 bases and J by 3 bases, with 14 bases between them. CDR1 is LGHNA and CDR2 is YNFKEQ in the germline V gene. The CDR3 consists of 16 residues. The CDR3: CASSQERVSRYTEAFF. CDR3 coding DNA: TGTGCCAGCAGCCAAGAACGGGTTAGCCGGTACACTGAAGCTTTCTTT.

This clone was seen a handful of times. CDR3 DNA: TGTGCCAGCCTGGTGCGGACAGGGTTCTCCTACGAGCAGTACTTC. Encoded protein: CASLVRTGFSYEQYF. This chain connects TRBV6-5 to TRBJ2-7, with 8 bases fitting TRBD1. The CDR3 is 15 amino acids. The V and J ends lost 8 bases and 0 bases, in that order; junction bases with no gene match: 9. CDR1 and CDR2 (germline): MNHEY, SVGAGI.

The genes are TRBV10-3 and TRBJ2-1; 11 nucleotides match TRBD2. From germline, CDR1 is ENHRY and CDR2 SYGVKD. J lost 5 bases, V lost 8 bases, and 2 bases had no gene match. The CDR3 has 13 residues. The CDR3: CAIGTSGDNEQFF. CDR3 DNA: TGTGCCATCGGGACTAGCGGAGACAATGAGCAGTTCTTC.

The V and J genes are TRBV29-1 and TRBJ2-3, with D perhaps TRBD1 (6 bases). This CDR3 contains 13 residues. V lost 8 bases and J lost 2, with 14 bases in between. From germline, CDR1 is SQVTM and CDR2 ANQGSEA. The CDR3 DNA reads as TGCAGCTTAGGGGGACGGACCACAGATACGCAGTATTTT. This gives the protein CSLGGRTTDTQYF.

This clone has only a few counts. The CDR3 sequence is CASSHRLAGQFF. For the CDR3, the DNA is TGTGCCAGCAGCCACAGACTAGCGGGGCAGTTCTTC. This chain joins TRBV13 and TRBJ2-1, with 10 nucleotides matching TRBD2. Germline V lookup: CDR1 PRHDT, CDR2 FYEKMQ (reference sequence). The CDR3 covers 12 residues. J was trimmed by 12 bases and V by 5 bases; bases with no gene match: 4.

This clone was seen only a few times. Other DNA sequences in this sample translate to the same CDR3. This chain joins TRBV2 and TRBJ2-5; D is undetermined. Trimming took off 4 bases at V and 5 bases at J, with 5 bases between the two ends. Germline CDR1 and CDR2: SNHLY and FYNNEI. The CDR3 has 11 residues. The CDR3 bases are TGTGCCAGCAGTGCGAAGGAGACCCAGTACTTC. This codes for CASSAKETQYF. The full variable domain, with the rest looked up from reference TRBV2 and TRBJ2-5, is EPEVTQTPSHQVTQMGQEVILRCVPISNHLYFYWYRQILGQKVEFLVSFYNNEISEKSEIFDDQFSVERPDGSNFTLKIRSTKLEDSAMYFCASSAKETQYFGPGTRLLVL.

This sequence joins TRBV4-3 and TRBJ2-7, with 9 bases fitting TRBD1. The germline V gene encodes CDR1 LGHNA and CDR2 YSLEER. J lost 4 bases, V lost 4 bases, and 8 bases had no gene match. CDR3 length: 15 residues. CDR3 protein: CASSRAGTGNYEQYF. The CDR3, as DNA: TGCGCCAGCAGCCGAGCCGGGACAGGGAATTACGAGCAGTACTTC.

The table lists this clone with a few counts. The V gene is TRBV7-2, the J gene TRBJ2-7; D ambiguous. CDR1 and CDR2 from the germline V gene are SGHTA and FQGNSA. This CDR3 comprises 15 residues. Trimming removed 0 bases at V and 1 base at J, with 10 bases between. CDR3 nucleotide sequence: TGTGCCAGCAGCTTAGCGCGGTCCGGGTCCTACGAGCAGTACTTC. It yields the protein CASSLARSGSYEQYF.

This clone was detected only a few times. The chain uses TRBV29-1 and TRBJ2-7, with D uncertain. Trimming removed 4 bases at V and 2 bases at J, with 15 bases between. The CDR3 extends over 14 amino acids. Germline CDR1 SQVTM, CDR2 ANQGSEA. For the CDR3, the DNA is TGCAGCGTTGTAGCAGGATCCAGAACCTACGAGCAGTACTTC. Translation: CSVVAGSRTYEQYF.

This chain links TRBV13 with TRBJ2-5; D is perhaps TRBD1 (6 bases). The CDR3 is made up of 14 amino acids. Germline V lookup: CDR1 PRHDT, CDR2 FYEKMQ (reference sequence). The V gene lost 4 bases and the J gene lost 2 bases, with 11 bases spanning the gap. The CDR3 loop is CASSSLGGQETQYF. The CDR3 DNA sequence: TGTGCCAGCAGCTCCTTAGGGGGTCAAGAGACCCAGTACTTC.

The chain has TRBV6-6 and TRBJ2-1, with no clear D. Germline values: CDR1 MNHNY, CDR2 SVGAGI (reference sequence). The CDR3 has 14 residues. Trimming removed 6 bases at V and 10 bases at J, with 19 bases between. The DNA of the CDR3 is TGTGCCAGCAGCTCTCTTCCGACTCGGGCGGAGCAGTTCTTC. Amino acid sequence: CASSSLPTRAEQFF.

This sequence joins TRBV6-6 and TRBJ2-1; tentatively, D is TRBD1 (6 bases). V was pared by 0 bases and J by 14 bases, with 20 bases between. CDR1 MNHNY and CDR2 SVGAGI come from the germline V gene (reference sequence). The CDR3 runs 15 residues. The CDR3 protein is CASSYSPQQGQGEFF. In nucleotides, the CDR3 is TGTGCCAGCAGTTACTCTCCCCAACAGGGTCAGGGTGAGTTCTTC.

There are a few counts of this clone. The chain carries TRBV29-1 and TRBJ1-1; D call uncertain. Germline V gene data show CDR1 as SQVTM and CDR2 as ANQGSEA. Trimming cost V 7 bases and J 5 bases, with 8 bases left between them. The CDR3 contains 10 residues. The DNA of the CDR3 is TGCAGCGCTGGTGAGACTGAAGCTTTCTTT. Residues: CSAGETEAFF.

The chain links TRBV6-1 to TRBJ2-1, with D tentatively TRBD1 (5 bases). Germline lookup yields CDR1 MNHNS and CDR2 SASEGT. The CDR3 has 13 amino acids. Trimming removed 10 bases from V and 9 bases from J, with 19 bases in between. CDR3 bases: TGTGCCATTCAGGGATTCCCTCACGGTGAGCAGTTCTTC. Its protein is CAIQGFPHGEQFF.

The J gene is TRBJ2-3, the V gene TRBV9; TRBD2 is a possible D gene (6 bases). Trimming took 6 bases from V and 0 from J, leaving 14 bases between them. The CDR3 is 15 amino acids. CDR1 and CDR2 (germline): SGDLS, YYNGEE. The CDR3 DNA reads as TGTGCCAGCACTATAGACGGGACTAGCACAGATACGCAGTATTTT. Encoded protein: CASTIDGTSTDTQYF.

This clone was recorded a few times. The chain links TRBV11-1 to TRBJ2-1, with D unclear. The V gene lost 2 bases and the J gene lost 8 bases, with 10 bases spanning the gap. The CDR3 extends over 13 amino acids. The germline V gene has CDR1 SGHAT and CDR2 FQDESV (reference sequence). The CDR3 is CASSLPSVDEQFF. CDR3 coding DNA: TGTGCCAGCAGCTTACCGTCGGTCGATGAGCAGTTCTTC.

In this sample, this clone turned up a few times. The rearrangement joins TRBV7-2 to TRBJ1-1, with D tentatively TRBD1 (5 bases). From germline, CDR1 is SGHTA and CDR2 FQGNSA. This CDR3 has 15 residues. V lost 5 bases, J lost 4 bases, and 17 bases lay in between. CDR3 amino acids: CASSPVGGEGTEAFF. CDR3 bases: TGTGCCAGCAGCCCCGTGGGGGGGGAGGGCACTGAAGCTTTCTTT.

The gene calls are TRBV28 and TRBJ2-1; TRBD2 aligns across 9 bases. The CDR3 runs 15 residues. With 7 bases clipped from V and 2 bases from J, the junction kept 6 bases outside the gene matches. Per the germline V gene, CDR1 is MDHEN and CDR2 is SYDVKM. Written as DNA, the CDR3 is TGTGCCAGCACCGGGAGCGGGGGGACCTACAATGAGCAGTTCTTC. This sequence encodes CASTGSGGTYNEQFF.

The chain employs TRBV30 and TRBJ1-5; weak D call: TRBD1 (5 bases). This CDR3 region has 13 residues. With 0 bases removed from V and 11 bases from J, the gap between germline ends came to 14 bases. In germline, CDR1 is GTSNPN, CDR2 SVGIG (reference sequence). The CDR3 region is CAWSVERSRAQHF. DNA for the CDR3: TGTGCCTGGAGTGTAGAACGGTCCAGGGCCCAGCATTTT.

This clone turned up a few times. This chain joins TRBV7-2 and TRBJ1-5; D is unresolved. V was shortened by 3 bases and J by 14 bases, with 14 bases between the two germline ends. The CDR3 contains 12 residues. The germline CDR1 and CDR2 sequences are SGHTA and FQGNSA. As DNA, the CDR3 is TGTGCCAGCAGCTTGGGCGCTGGATGGAAGCATTTT. Translated, it gives CASSLGAGWKHF.

The rearrangement uses TRBV18 and TRBJ2-5; D ambiguous. Germline V gene lookup returns CDR1 KGHSH and CDR2 LQKENI. The CDR3 sequence is 13 residues long. The ends were cut back, 3 bases at V and 0 bases at J, with 5 bases in the middle. As DNA, the CDR3 is TGTGCCAGCTCACCCGACTACCAAGAGACCCAGTACTTC. Its translation is CASSPDYQETQYF.

This clone has only a few counts. The CDR3 protein is CAISRDSPYNEQFF. CDR3 in DNA: TGTGCCATCTCTCGGGACAGCCCCTACAATGAGCAGTTCTTC. The chain employs TRBV10-3 and TRBJ2-1; 7 bases align to TRBD1. V lost 8 bases, J lost 2 bases, and 6 bases stayed unmatched. The CDR3 runs 14 residues. The germline V gene has CDR1 ENHRY and CDR2 SYGVKD.